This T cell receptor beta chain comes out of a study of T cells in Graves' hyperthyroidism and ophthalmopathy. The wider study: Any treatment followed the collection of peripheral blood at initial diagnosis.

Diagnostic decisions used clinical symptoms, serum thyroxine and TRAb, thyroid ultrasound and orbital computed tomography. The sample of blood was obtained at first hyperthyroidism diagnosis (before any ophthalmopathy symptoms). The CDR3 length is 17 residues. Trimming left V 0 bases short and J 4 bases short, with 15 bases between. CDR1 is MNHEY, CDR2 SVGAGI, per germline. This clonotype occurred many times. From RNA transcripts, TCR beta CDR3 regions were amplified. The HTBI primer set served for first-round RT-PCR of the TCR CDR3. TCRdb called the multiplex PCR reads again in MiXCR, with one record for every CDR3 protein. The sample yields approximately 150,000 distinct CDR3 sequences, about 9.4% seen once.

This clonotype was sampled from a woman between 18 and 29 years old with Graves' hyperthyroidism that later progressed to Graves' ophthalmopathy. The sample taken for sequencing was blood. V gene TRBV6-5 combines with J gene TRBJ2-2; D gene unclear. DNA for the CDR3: TGTGCCAGCAGTTACTCGTGGGAACCCGAGACCACCGGGGAGCTGTTTTTT. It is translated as CASSYSWEPETTGELFF.